Here is one T cell receptor (beta chain) with its context. What it binds is unknown. This CDR3 region has 12 residues. The V end lost 0 bases, the J end lost 8 bases, and 7 bases lay between the germline ends. Germline CDR1 is MNHEY and CDR2 is SVGAGI. This sample was taken from a study of T cells in localized non-small cell lung cancer. Sequenced by immunoSEQ multiplex PCR; TCRdb stores in-frame clones only, minus some. The data show 20,000 to 25,000 clones, about 90% seen once. Overall study results and limits: Within adjacent lung there appeared a median roughly 60 of the top 100 tumor clones. Sequencing involved a lone tumor region, leaving heterogeneity possible. Compared with tumor, uninvolved adjacent lung displayed greater T cell clonality, ranking highest overall.

The sequences come from PBMCs, collected before any cancer treatment. The gene calls are TRBV6-5 and TRBJ1-1; D is unresolved. This receptor was taken from a man aged 40 to 75 with stage II squamous cell lung carcinoma. The chain's CDR3 is CASSYSATEAFF. The CDR3 nucleotides read TGTGCCAGCAGTTACTCGGCGACAGAAGCTTTCTTT.